Below, 20 T cell receptor beta chains from the same sample are listed, as sequenced in a study of regulatory T cells in long-lasting Graves disease (dated by TCRdb to 2020 to 2023). Libraries were built with multiplex PCR. Sequencing relied on an Illumina HiSeq 4000. iRepertoire HTBI primers and Arm-PCR amplification of CDR3 regions were used to construct TCR beta libraries. TCRdb's own reprocessing of the public reads used fastp at Q25 and MiXCR and kept productive beta chains. Entries are consolidated by CDR3 protein sequence, retaining the most common genes and DNA. This sample has 400,000 to 450,000 distinct CDR3 sequences in its table, and about a quarter of those were observed once. Around 24% of the sample is in the top ten clones. Explained via the paper, the time point label denotes: persistent/refractory GD, antithyroid drugs over 5 years with positive TRAb. For both TCR sequencing and RNA sequencing, RNA was extracted from PBMCs using TRIzol.

Here the sequenced sample was peripheral blood mononuclear cells (PBMCs), taken when the disease was refractory, from a patient treated with antithyroid drugs. All receptors come from a female donor with Graves disease.

The chain uses TRBV6-6 and TRBJ1-5; D not resolved. The V and J ends lost 0 bases and 2 bases respectively, with 11 bases between them. Germline V gene lookup returns CDR1 MNHNY and CDR2 SVGAGI (reference sequence). The CDR3 contains 16 residues. In DNA form, the CDR3 reads TGTGCCAGCAGTTACTCGAGAGAAGCTGGCAATCAGCCCCAGCATTTT. This codes for CASSYSREAGNQPQHF.

This clonotype was detected many times. The genes are TRBV20-1 and TRBJ2-4; 11 bases line up with TRBD2. V shed 6 bases and J 10 bases; nucleotides not matched to a gene: 11. The CDR3 consists of 14 residues. CDR1 DFQATT and CDR2 SNEGSKA come from the germline V gene (reference sequence). CDR3 residues: CSARELGLAEIQYF. The CDR3 DNA sequence: TGCAGTGCAAGGGAGCTGGGACTAGCGGAGATTCAGTACTTC.

This clonotype was picked up a small number of times. The V and J genes are TRBV28 and TRBJ1-1, with 8 bases that match TRBD1. This CDR3 region has 14 residues. Germline V CDR1 and CDR2: MDHEN, SYDVKM. V lost 10 bases and J lost 5; bases outside the gene matches: 12. The CDR3 sequence is CATRIQGASTEAFF. CDR3 bases: TGTGCCACAAGAATTCAGGGGGCGAGTACTGAAGCTTTCTTT.

This clonotype has at least ten counts. This chain joins TRBV29-1 and TRBJ1-1; the D gene is possibly TRBD1 (6 bases). Trimming shortened V by 7 bases and J by 1 base, and 16 bases separated the two germline ends. The germline CDR1 and CDR2 sequences are SQVTM and ANQGSEA. The CDR3 consists of 14 residues. The CDR3: CSGGAAGRNTEAFF. The CDR3 nucleotides are TGCAGCGGGGGGGCGGCAGGGCGGAACACTGAAGCTTTCTTT.

This clonotype was detected once. A much larger clone differs from this one at a single base, so this may be a read error. As the CDR3 is not closed by the conserved phenylalanine or tryptophan, this likely results from a read error. This chain connects TRBV5-1 to TRBJ1-1, with D possibly being TRBD1 (5 bases). CDR3 length: 17 residues. CDR1 is SGHRS, CDR2 YFSETQ, per germline. V gave up 0 bases and J gave up 6 bases, with 21 bases separating them. The CDR3 region has the DNA TGCGCCAGCAGCTTGGACAGGTTGGTGAAGATGCACCCTGAAGCTTTCCTT. It codes for CASSLDRLVKMHPEAFL.

This clonotype was seen at least ten times. The rearrangement uses TRBV28 and TRBJ2-5; tentatively, D is TRBD1 (6 bases). The CDR3 has 12 residues. CDR1 MDHEN and CDR2 SYDVKM come from the germline V gene. The ends were cut back, 7 bases at V and 5 bases at J, with 11 bases in the middle. Written as DNA, the CDR3 is TGTGCCAGCAACAGGGTGAGGGAGACCCAGTACTTC. Amino acids: CASNRVRETQYF.

This clonotype was observed a few times. The chain joins TRBV10-3 to TRBJ2-7, with D perhaps TRBD1 (6 bases). Trimming shortened V by 3 bases and J by 0 bases, and 12 bases separated the two germline ends. The germline gives CDR1 ENHRY, CDR2 SYGVKD. The CDR3 totals 15 residues. The chain's CDR3 is CAISDQGSYSYEQYF. DNA for the CDR3: TGTGCCATCAGTGATCAGGGGTCCTACTCCTACGAGCAGTACTTC.

The chain uses TRBV18 and TRBJ1-2; unclear D gene. Germline V gene data show CDR1 as KGHSH and CDR2 as LQKENI. The CDR3 runs to 13 residues. V was shortened by 2 bases and J by 8 bases, with 12 bases between the two germline ends. The DNA of the CDR3 is TGTGCCAGCTCACCAAATAGGCAGGAAGGCTACACCTTC. It specifies CASSPNRQEGYTF. Looking up the rest from reference TRBV18 and TRBJ1-2 gives the full variable domain: NAGVMQNPRHLVRRRGQEARLRCSPMKGHSHVYWYRQLPEEGLKFMVYLQKENIIDESGMPKERFSAEFPKEGPSILRIQQVVRGDSAAYFCASSPNRQEGYTFGSGTRLTVV.

The sample holds many counts of this clonotype. CDR3: CASSSPAGTEETQYF. The CDR3 DNA reads as TGTGCCAGCAGCTCCCCGGCGGGGACGGAAGAGACCCAGTACTTC. The gene calls are TRBV7-9 and TRBJ2-5, with a tentative D call TRBD2 (6 bases). With 4 bases removed from V and 3 bases from J, the gap between germline ends came to 15 bases. This CDR3 region has 15 residues. Germline lookup yields CDR1 SEHNR and CDR2 FQNEAQ (reference sequence).

The rearrangement uses TRBV5-1 and TRBJ1-1; 7 bases fit TRBD1. The germline V gene encodes CDR1 SGHRS and CDR2 YFSETQ. The CDR3 sequence is 12 residues long. Unmatched junction bases numbered 9, after V lost 7 bases and J lost 9 bases. The CDR3 DNA follows: TGCGCCAGCCCTACCTTGACAGGGCAAGCTTTCTTT. Translation: CASPTLTGQAFF.

This chain connects TRBV24-1 to TRBJ2-1, with D unresolved. CDR1 and CDR2 from the germline V gene are KGHDR and SFDVKD. V was clipped by 4 bases and J by 1 base, with 10 bases between them. The CDR3 runs to 15 residues. CDR3 nucleotides: TGTGCCACCAGTGAACCTATTGGATCCTACAATGAGCAGTTCTTC. It translates to CATSEPIGSYNEQFF.

This clonotype has a count of ten or more. The genes are TRBV28 and TRBJ2-7; a weak D match, TRBD2 (5 bases). This CDR3 is 15 amino acids long. V shed 5 bases and J shed 3 bases, with 17 bases lying between them. Germline V gives CDR1 MDHEN, CDR2 SYDVKM. Here the CDR3 DNA reads TGTGCCAGCAGTCCCCATCCACCGGAGGTCTACGAGCAGTACTTC. Translation: CASSPHPPEVYEQYF.

The chain uses TRBV19 and TRBJ1-1; D remains ambiguous. The CDR3 runs to 13 residues. Per the germline V gene, CDR1 is LNHDA and CDR2 is SQIVND (reference sequence). The ends were cut back, 4 bases at V and 1 base at J, with 7 bases in the middle. CDR3 sequence: CASSTGPNTEAFF. The CDR3 DNA reads as TGTGCCAGTAGTACCGGACCGAACACTGAAGCTTTCTTT.

This chain uses TRBV20-1 with TRBJ1-2; 7 nucleotides agree with TRBD1. The germline CDR1 and CDR2 sequences are DFQATT and SNEGSKA (reference sequence). This CDR3 has 18 amino acids. The junction had 18 bases not matched to a gene; V was cut back by 4 bases and J by 1 base. CDR3 region: CSANNPRDSYWGNYGYTF. For the CDR3, the DNA is TGCAGTGCTAATAATCCCCGGGACAGCTATTGGGGTAACTATGGCTACACCTTC.

CDR3 residues: CSAVLAGATYEQYF. The CDR3 DNA sequence: TGCAGTGCTGTTCTAGCGGGGGCAACCTACGAGCAGTACTTC. The chain links TRBV20-1 to TRBJ2-7; 10 bases line up with TRBD2. The CDR3 extends over 14 amino acids. Germline V gene data show CDR1 as DFQATT and CDR2 as SNEGSKA (reference sequence). V gave up 5 bases and J gave up 2 bases; unmatched junction bases: 6.

This clonotype showed up many times. The CDR3 loop is CSVEASTGTYEQYF. The CDR3 DNA reads as TGCAGCGTTGAAGCATCGACAGGGACCTACGAGCAGTACTTC. The V and J genes are TRBV29-1 and TRBJ2-7; 7 nucleotides agree with TRBD1. CDR3 length equals 14 residues. After removal of 1 base from V and 2 bases from J, the junction contained 5 bases not matched to a gene. Per germline, CDR1 SQVTM and CDR2 ANQGSEA.

In its sample, this clonotype ranks as large. This chain links TRBV25-1 with TRBJ1-2, with D possibly TRBD1 on 5 matching bases. Germline-derived CDR1 and CDR2 are MGHDK and SYGVNS. V was trimmed by 5 bases and J by 7 bases, leaving 11 bases between them. The CDR3 covers 12 residues. The chain's CDR3 is CASSYQGGGYTF. In DNA, the CDR3 is TGTGCCAGCAGTTATCAGGGAGGTGGCTACACCTTC.

This chain uses TRBV19 with TRBJ1-4; no reliable D call. V dropped 4 bases and J dropped 8 bases, with 14 bases sitting between them. Germline assignment: CDR1 LNHDA and CDR2 SQIVND (reference sequence). CDR3 size: 14 residues. For the CDR3, the DNA is TGTGCCAGTAGTACGGGATTCAGTGGAGAAAAACTGTTTTTT. It encodes CASSTGFSGEKLFF.

The chain combines TRBV30 with TRBJ1-1; D might be TRBD1 (6 bases). The CDR3 is made up of 14 amino acids. Germline CDR1 GTSNPN, CDR2 SVGIG (reference sequence). Trimming shortened V by 4 bases and J by 1 base, and 13 bases separated the two germline ends. This chain's CDR3 is CAWTLGQRNTEAFF. The CDR3 DNA is TGTGCCTGGACCCTGGGACAACGGAACACTGAAGCTTTCTTT.

In regard to this clonotype: Being one base from a much bigger clone, this may be a read error. The genes are TRBV30 and TRBJ1-2, with D possibly matching TRBD1 (6 bases). This CDR3 is 16 amino acids long. V was cut by 3 bases and J by 4 bases, with 21 bases left in between. Germline-derived CDR1 and CDR2 are GTSNPN and SVGIG (reference sequence). The CDR3 protein is CAWSPPDRLISYGYTF. CDR3 sequence (DNA): TGTGCCTGGAGCCCTCCCGACAGGCTGATAAGCTATGGCTACACCTTC.